Presented here are 19 T cell receptor beta chains from one specimen sequenced in a study of shared clonotypes between healthy human individuals. The repertoire was sequenced with immunoSEQ multiplex PCR; TCRdb's copy has only in-frame clones and lacks some. The sample holds under 2.5 million clones; about 90% are singletons and the top ten take about 0.36%. The sample was naive CD4+ T cells from PBMCs. Subset meaning: CD45RA+ positively selected. The origin of the receptors is a man aged 18 to 29 in good health. Some clones in this sample may be carry-over from other donors' samples.

J is TRBJ1-1 and V is TRBV7-2; D unresolved. The V and J ends lost 4 bases and 4 bases respectively, with 13 bases between them. The CDR3 consists of 14 residues. Germline V gene data show CDR1 as SGHTA and CDR2 as FQGNSA. The CDR3 is CASSSDAVGTEAFF. CDR3 DNA sequence: TGTGCCAGCAGCTCGGACGCAGTGGGCACTGAAGCTTTCTTT.

Details on this clone: Other DNA sequences in this specimen translate into the identical CDR3. V is TRBV20-1 and J is TRBJ1-1; the D is unclear. This CDR3 has 10 residues. V lost 3 bases and J 7 bases, leaving 6 bases between the germline ends. The germline V gene encodes CDR1 DFQATT and CDR2 SNEGSKA (reference sequence). CDR3 residues: CSASGNEAFF. In DNA, the CDR3 is TGCAGTGCTAGCGGTAATGAAGCTTTCTTT.

The count of this clone is one. V usage is TRBV9 and J usage is TRBJ2-3; 7 bases map to TRBD1. Germline CDR1 reads SGDLS; CDR2 reads YYNGEE. V dropped 2 bases and J dropped 7; count of bases not matched to a gene: 13. The CDR3 consists of 16 residues. Here the CDR3 reads CASSVGTVYPQHTQYF. In nucleotides, the CDR3 is TGTGCCAGCAGCGTCGGGACAGTTTATCCCCAGCATACGCAGTATTTT.

The V gene is TRBV19, the J gene TRBJ2-3; D call uncertain. CDR1 and CDR2 from the germline V gene are LNHDA and SQIVND (reference sequence). Trimming removed 1 base from V and 1 base from J, with 12 bases in between. This CDR3 has 16 amino acids. In DNA, the CDR3 is TGTGCCAGTAGTATAGGAGTCGGGCTTGGCACAGATACGCAGTATTTT. Its protein product is CASSIGVGLGTDTQYF.

The chain recombines TRBV9 with TRBJ2-1; 10 nucleotides match TRBD2. The CDR3 totals 15 residues. Germline trimming cut 4 bases from V and 3 bases from J; bases unmatched to any gene: 4. Looked up from germline, CDR1 is SGDLS and CDR2 is YYNGEE. The DNA of the CDR3 is TGTGCCAGCAGCTTCAGCGGGAGGGTCTACAATGAGCAGTTCTTC. Its translation is CASSFSGRVYNEQFF.

V usage is TRBV5-1 and J usage is TRBJ1-2; 9 nucleotides line up with TRBD1. The CDR3 contains 15 residues. Trimming cost V 0 bases and J 8 bases; bases outside gene matches: 8. CDR1 SGHRS and CDR2 YFSETQ come from the germline V gene. The CDR3 region is CASSLGDRETGGYTF. In DNA form, the CDR3 reads TGCGCCAGCAGCTTGGGGGACAGGGAAACTGGCGGCTACACCTTC.

In the case of this clone: Other DNA sequences within the sample encode an identical CDR3. V and J are TRBV9 and TRBJ2-7; 11 bases line up with TRBD2. V trimming: 4 bases; J trimming: 4 bases; junction bases outside the gene matches: 1. There are 13 residues in the CDR3. Germline assignment: CDR1 SGDLS and CDR2 YYNGEE. The chain's CDR3 is CASSRLAGYEQYF. CDR3 coding DNA: TGTGCCAGCAGCCGACTAGCGGGGTACGAGCAGTACTTC.

This rearrangement joins TRBV5-1 to TRBJ1-6; the match to TRBD1 covers 10 bases. V gave up 4 bases and J gave up 11 bases; unmatched junction bases: 9. Per germline, CDR1 SGHRS and CDR2 YFSETQ. The CDR3 is 15 residues long. CDR3 protein: CASSPGTGERAPLHF. The CDR3, as DNA: TGCGCCAGCAGCCCCGGGACAGGGGAAAGGGCACCCCTCCACTTT.

The gene calls are TRBV29-1 and TRBJ2-1, with 14 bases identical to TRBD2. The germline CDR1 and CDR2 sequences are SQVTM and ANQGSEA. The CDR3 totals 17 residues. The trim removed 6 bases at V and 4 bases at J, leaving 11 bases unmatched. The chain's CDR3 is CSVGTSGSEGWYNEQFF. The CDR3 DNA reads TGCAGCGTGGGGACTAGCGGGAGTGAAGGTTGGTACAATGAGCAGTTCTTC.

CDR3 residues: CASRATGPYEQYF. The CDR3 DNA is TGTGCCAGCAGGGCGACGGGACCTTACGAGCAGTACTTC. V gene TRBV28 combines with J gene TRBJ2-7; either TRBD1 or TRBD2 may fit D (5 bases each). Trimming cost V 6 bases and J 4 bases, with 13 bases left between them. From germline, CDR1 is MDHEN and CDR2 SYDVKM. The CDR3 has 13 residues.

The chain combines TRBV18 with TRBJ1-1; D gene uncertain. The V end lost 2 bases, the J end lost 1 base, and 11 bases lay between the germline ends. Germline assignment: CDR1 KGHSH and CDR2 LQKENI. The CDR3 covers 15 residues. CDR3 loop: CASSPALLGNTEAFF. DNA for the CDR3: TGTGCCAGCTCACCAGCTCTCCTGGGGAACACTGAAGCTTTCTTT.

The V call is TRBV5-1, the J call TRBJ2-5, with 9 bases identical to TRBD2. The germline gives CDR1 SGHRS, CDR2 YFSETQ. CDR3 length: 15 residues. V was pared by 6 bases and J by 5 bases, with 11 bases of the junction left unmatched. The CDR3 coding sequence is TGCGCCAGCATGTGGGCTAGCGGGAATGTGGAGACCCAGTACTTC. Translating gives CASMWASGNVETQYF. The full variable domain, rest sourced from reference TRBV5-1 and TRBJ2-5, is KAGVTQTPRYLIKTRGQQVTLSCSPISGHRSVSWYQQTPGQGLQFLFEYFSETQRNKGNFPGRFSGRQFSNSRSEMNVSTLELGDSALYLCASMWASGNVETQYFGPGTRLLVL.

The genes are TRBV6-5 and TRBJ2-1; 8 bases align to TRBD2. V was pared by 6 bases and J by 8 bases, with 6 bases of the junction left unmatched. Per the germline V gene, CDR1 is MNHEY and CDR2 is SVGAGI. The CDR3 has 13 amino acids. DNA for the CDR3: TGTGCCAGCAGCAGCGGGAGTGTCGATGAGCAGTTCTTC. Its translation is CASSSGSVDEQFF.

The chain employs TRBV20-1 and TRBJ1-4; no reliable D call. The germline gives CDR1 DFQATT, CDR2 SNEGSKA (reference sequence). V shed 6 bases and J shed 8 bases, with 10 bases lying between them. This CDR3 region has 11 residues. The CDR3 DNA reads as TGCAGTGCCAGAAGGCCAGAAAAACTGTTTTTT. Amino acids: CSARRPEKLFF.

The chain combines TRBV7-8 with TRBJ1-2, with 8 bases that match TRBD1. The V segment lost 0 bases and the J segment 2 bases; nucleotides outside the gene matches: 5. This CDR3 is 16 amino acids long. Germline-derived CDR1 and CDR2 are SGHVS and FQNEAQ. CDR3 nucleotides: TGTGCCAGCAGCTTAGCCCAAGGACAGGGAAACTATGGCTACACCTTC. Translating it yields CASSLAQGQGNYGYTF.

This clone appeared once. This sequence joins TRBV9 and TRBJ2-7; possibly TRBD1 for D (5 bases). The length of the CDR3 is 14 residues. Trimming shortened V by 7 bases and J by 1 base, and 15 bases separated the two germline ends. Germline V CDR1 and CDR2: SGDLS, YYNGEE. CDR3 in amino acids: CASARAPLSYEQYF. In nucleotides, the CDR3 is TGTGCCAGCGCCAGGGCACCCTTATCCTACGAGCAGTACTTC.

This clone was detected only a few times. This chain joins TRBV7-6 and TRBJ2-7, with 9 bases aligning to TRBD2. The CDR3 has 15 residues. The junction had 3 bases not matched to a gene; V was cut back by 0 bases and J by 3 bases. Germline CDR1 and CDR2: SGHVS and FNYEAQ. CDR3 residues: CASSLAGTSFYEQYF. Written as DNA, the CDR3 is TGTGCCAGCAGCTTAGCCGGGACTAGCTTCTACGAGCAGTACTTC.

V is TRBV10-2 and J is TRBJ2-5, with TRBD2 identical over 10 bases. The J segment lost 4 bases and the V segment lost 6 bases, leaving 8 bases of the junction unmatched. The CDR3 is made up of 15 amino acids. Germline values: CDR1 WSHSY, CDR2 SAAADI. CDR3 nucleotide sequence: TGCGCCAGCAGCCACCTTCTAGCGGGAGTAGAGACCCAGTACTTC. This encodes CASSHLLAGVETQYF.

The chain couples TRBV10-3 to TRBJ2-7; TRBD2 aligns across 10 bases. Germline-derived CDR1 and CDR2 are ENHRY and SYGVKD. V shed 0 bases, J shed 7 bases, and the junction held 9 bases outside the gene matches. The CDR3 runs 16 residues. The CDR3 loop reads CAISESSLAGVEEQYF. For the CDR3, the DNA is TGTGCCATCAGTGAGTCATCGCTAGCGGGAGTAGAAGAGCAGTACTTC.